The following is a T cell receptor beta chain sequence with its context. Exclusions: uncontrolled infection, other autoimmune disease, pregnancy, lactation. The study based diagnoses on clinical symptoms, serum thyroxine and TRAb, thyroid ultrasound and orbital computed tomography. The data stem from a study of T cells in Graves' hyperthyroidism and ophthalmopathy. Study overall: Blood from the periphery was taken at initial diagnosis, before any treatment.

V shed 4 bases and J 5 bases; nucleotides not matched to a gene: 7. The germline CDR1 and CDR2 sequences are LGHDT and YNNKEL (reference sequence). This CDR3 has 15 residues. It was RNA transcripts that yielded the amplified TCR beta CDR3 regions. The HTBI primer set was used in a first-round RT-PCR of the TCR CDR3. TCRdb passed the multiplex PCR reads through MiXCR, listing each CDR3 protein once. The sample contains 500,000 or so distinct CDR3 sequences, over 15% of which appear only once. The source of this sequence is a woman younger than 30 with Graves' ophthalmopathy. The sequencing input was blood. This chain links TRBV3-1 with TRBJ2-5; 10 positions match TRBD2. The CDR3, as DNA: TGTGCCAGCAGCCGAAATAGCGGGGGGATGGAGACCCAGTACTTC. Residues: CASSRNSGGMETQYF.